Given below is one T cell receptor (beta chain) in context. Its specificity is unknown. The data were taken from a study of CD4 T cells in relation to SARS-CoV-2 and coronaviruses. Unexposed donor CD4+ T cells date from about 2011-2018, before the COVID-19 pandemic. CD4+ T cells were isolated from the cells after 10 days of culture. Trimming cost V 6 bases and J 6 bases; bases outside gene matches: 5. Germline V lookup: CDR1 SQVTM, CDR2 ANQGSEA. This CDR3 is built from 12 residues. TCRdb's copy holds only in-frame clones and misses some; the assay was immunoSEQ multiplex PCR. The sample holds over 15,000 clones, 65% to 75% seen once.

J is TRBJ1-2 and V is TRBV29-1, with 9 bases matching TRBD1. The sequence was collected from a human donor in good health. Sequenced material: CD4+ T cells from PBMCs, cultured in vitro. The CDR3 DNA sequence: TGCAGCGTCGAACAGGGGGCAAATGGCTACACCTTC. Translating gives CSVEQGANGYTF.